This entry describes one T cell receptor (beta chain). The assay was immunoSEQ multiplex PCR, and TCRdb's table has in-frame clones only and misses some. The sample holds about 200,000 clones, roughly 80% seen once. Germline CDR1 is SQVTM and CDR2 is ANQGSEA. CDR3 length equals 12 residues. The V end was cut by 4 bases, the J end by 4 bases, with 9 bases between. This entry belongs to a study of blood T cell repertoires in COVID-19. At the level of the study: Donors in the United States, Italy and Spain gave samples during acute or convalescent COVID-19.

The genes are TRBV29-1 and TRBJ2-3; unclear D gene. What was sequenced was peripheral blood. This TCR came from a human donor in a cohort sampled during active COVID-19. CDR3 region: CSVGARSDTQYF. CDR3 nucleotides: TGCAGCGTTGGGGCCCGCTCAGATACGCAGTATTTT.